The next 14 T cell receptor beta chains were all read from a single sample in a study of identical twins. Using its own MiXCR run on the 5' RACE reads, TCRdb lists one record per CDR3 protein. Here the sample spans around 650,000 distinct CDR3 sequences, about 7% being singletons. These data are also associated with another study on yellow fever vaccine responses in identical twins.

Sequenced sample: PBMCs. These receptors all come from a woman aged 18-29 years in good health.

In this sample, this clonotype turned up many times. CDR3 DNA sequence: TGCGCCAGCAGCTTTAAGGACTCCCGTCGGGACCTGACTTTC. This gives the protein CASSFKDSRRDLTF. The rearrangement links TRBV5-1 to TRBJ2-6, with D possibly TRBD2 on 5 matching bases. V lost 2 bases to trimming and J lost 15 bases, with 18 bases between them. CDR3 length: 14 residues. Germline loops: CDR1 SGHRS, CDR2 YFSETQ.

In this sample, this clonotype turned up a few times. The V call is TRBV6-1, the J call TRBJ2-5, with D unclear. Looked up from germline, CDR1 is MNHNS and CDR2 is SASEGT. V was cut by 6 bases and J by 0 bases, with 14 bases left in between. The CDR3 has 15 amino acids. The CDR3 here is CASRPLRNYQETQYF. The CDR3 nucleotides read TGTGCCAGCAGGCCGCTTAGGAACTACCAAGAGACCCAGTACTTC.

This clonotype occurred a few times. This chain joins TRBV4-2 and TRBJ1-5; a possible D gene is TRBD1 (6 bases). From germline, CDR1 is LGHNA and CDR2 YNFKEQ. This CDR3 region has 16 residues. The V end lost 4 bases, the J end lost 1 base, and 14 bases lay between the germline ends. As DNA, the CDR3 is TGTGCCAGCAGCCCCCGGGGGGCGATGAGCAATCAGCCCCAGCATTTT. Its protein is CASSPRGAMSNQPQHF.

There are many counts of this clonotype. The CDR3 spells CASSRTGPVNQPQHF. CDR3 coding DNA: TGTGCCAGCAGCCGGACAGGGCCTGTCAATCAGCCCCAGCATTTT. The chain employs TRBV7-9 and TRBJ1-5; 8 nucleotides match TRBD1. CDR3 length: 15 amino acids. Germline loops: CDR1 SEHNR, CDR2 FQNEAQ (reference sequence). Trimming took 5 bases from V and 3 from J; bases not matched to a gene: 6.

The table lists this clonotype with a few counts. The rearrangement joins TRBV7-9 to TRBJ1-4, with unresolved D. The V and J ends lost 1 base and 7 bases respectively, with 10 bases between them. CDR1 SEHNR and CDR2 FQNEAQ come from the germline V gene (reference sequence). The CDR3 consists of 14 residues. For the CDR3, the DNA is TGTGCCAGCAGCTTAGACGCGACTGGTGAAAAACTGTTTTTT. This gives the protein CASSLDATGEKLFF.

This clonotype has just a few counts. J is TRBJ2-1 and V is TRBV28; 11 bases line up with TRBD2. J lost 1 base, V lost 0 bases, and 2 bases had no gene match. The length of the CDR3 is 17 residues. The V gene's germline CDR1 is MDHEN and CDR2 SYDVKM. The CDR3 protein is CASSLWASGRSYNEQFF. In DNA, the CDR3 is TGTGCCAGCAGTTTATGGGCTAGCGGGAGGTCCTACAATGAGCAGTTCTTC.

The V call is TRBV7-9, the J call TRBJ1-1; D may be TRBD1 (5 bases). Germline CDR1 is SEHNR and CDR2 is FQNEAQ (reference sequence). V lost 1 base to trimming and J lost 3 bases, with 12 bases between them. This CDR3 is built from 15 residues. CDR3 nucleotide sequence: TGTGCCAGCAGCTTAGGGGTAACGGGGGACACTGAAGCTTTCTTT. Translation: CASSLGVTGDTEAFF.

The rearrangement uses TRBV25-1 and TRBJ2-2; perhaps D is TRBD1 or TRBD2 (5 bases each). Trimming pared 4 bases from V and 0 bases from J, leaving 18 bases between. CDR3 size: 18 residues. Germline V gene data show CDR1 as MGHDK and CDR2 as SYGVNS. The CDR3 spells CASSGPGTFQTNTGELFF. As DNA, the CDR3 is TGTGCCAGCAGTGGACCCGGGACCTTTCAAACGAACACCGGGGAGCTGTTTTTT.

The chain couples TRBV5-5 to TRBJ2-7, with TRBD1 matching over 12 bases. The germline CDR1 and CDR2 sequences are SGHKS and YYEKEE (reference sequence). The CDR3 is 15 residues long. Trimming at V came to 4 bases and at J to 2 bases, leaving 4 bases not matched to a gene. The CDR3 nucleotides are TGTGCCAGCAGCCTCGGGACAGGGGGCACCTACGAGCAGTACGTC. Amino acid sequence: CASSLGTGGTYEQYV.

In its sample, this clonotype was seen many times. The chain joins TRBV12-3 or TRBV12-4 to TRBJ1-2; no clear D. The CDR3 loop spans 14 amino acids. Trimming cost V 1 base and J 4 bases, with 10 bases left between them. The CDR3 nucleotides read TGTGCCAGCAGTTTAGACGATCGGGTCTATGGCTACACCTTC. This sequence encodes CASSLDDRVYGYTF.

This clonotype came up a few times. V usage is TRBV20-1 and J usage is TRBJ2-3; tentatively, D is TRBD2 (5 bases). V was cut by 7 bases and J by 0 bases, with 8 bases left in between. Germline-derived CDR1 and CDR2 are DFQATT and SNEGSKA (reference sequence). This CDR3 contains 12 residues. CDR3 coding DNA: TGCAGTGTAAAGCGGAGCACAGATACGCAGTATTTT. Residues: CSVKRSTDTQYF.

This clonotype has ten or more counts. V gene TRBV3-1 combines with J gene TRBJ1-2, with D unresolved. Between the trimmed V and J ends, which lost 2 bases and 6 bases, there was a span of 7 bases. Germline CDR1 LGHDT, CDR2 YNNKEL (reference sequence). The CDR3 runs 12 residues. CDR3: CASSQRQDGYTF. The CDR3 bases are TGTGCCAGCAGCCAAAGGCAGGATGGCTACACCTTC.

The rearrangement uses TRBV5-1 and TRBJ2-2; 8 bases line up with TRBD2. This CDR3 has 15 amino acids. Germline V lookup: CDR1 SGHRS, CDR2 YFSETQ. Germline trimming cut 9 bases from V and 4 bases from J; bases unmatched to any gene: 11. CDR3 in amino acids: CATKSAGEGTGELFF. CDR3 nucleotides: TGCGCCACCAAATCAGCGGGAGAAGGCACCGGGGAGCTGTTTTTT.

This clonotype turned up a few times. The J gene is TRBJ2-5, the V gene TRBV4-2; no firm D call. The CDR3 is made up of 15 amino acids. Trimming removed 0 bases at V and 3 bases at J, with 11 bases between. Germline CDR1 and CDR2: LGHNA and YNFKEQ. The CDR3 reads CASSQDLWPKETQYF. The CDR3 DNA reads TGTGCCAGCAGCCAAGATTTATGGCCCAAAGAGACCCAGTACTTC.